The entry that follows covers one T cell receptor (beta chain) sequence. This entry is derived from a study of shared clonotypes between healthy human individuals. Sequenced by immunoSEQ multiplex PCR; TCRdb stores in-frame clones only, minus some. The sample has about 2 million clones, around 95% seen once; the top ten hold more than 0.1%. The sequencing input was naive CD4+ T cells sorted from blood. Subset described: CD45RA+ positively selected. This sequence was found in a young man in good health.

The CDR3 DNA reads TGTGCCAGCAGCCGCCGACAGTTATCCTACGAGCAGTACTTC. Its protein product is CASSRRQLSYEQYF. The rearrangement joins TRBV6-5 to TRBJ2-7; a possible D gene is TRBD1 (5 bases). Germline V gene sequence: CDR1 MNHEY, CDR2 SVGAGI. This CDR3 is 14 amino acids long. Trimming shortened V by 6 bases and J by 1 base, and 13 bases separated the two germline ends.